The next 25 T cell receptor beta chains were all read from a single sample in a study of lymphopenia after photon versus proton radiotherapy (dated by TCRdb to 2018 to 2020). The library was generated by the immunoSEQ multiplex PCR assay. Not all clones reach the TCRdb copy of this immuneACCESS table, which keeps in-frame sequences only. Checked studies attribute under half of the gap to unresolved V genes and leave the rest unexplained. This sample gives 20,000 to 30,000 clones in total; 65% to 85% of them show up just once. 21% of the sample is in the top ten clones. The specimen was peripheral blood, collected from a patient treated with proton-based radiotherapy. All receptors derive from a woman between 70 and 85 years old with pancreatic cancer.

CDR3 nucleotides: TGTGCCAGCAGTTTTTACGACGCTAGGACGGTCAATGAGCAGTTCTTC. Encoded protein: CASSFYDARTVNEQFF. The chain uses TRBV28 and TRBJ2-1; D remains ambiguous. V lost 3 bases and J 6 bases, leaving 18 bases between the germline ends. The CDR3 sequence is 16 residues long. Germline values: CDR1 MDHEN, CDR2 SYDVKM.

This clone was recorded once. The chain uses TRBV5-1 and TRBJ2-5; D gene uncertain. The CDR3 spans 11 residues. Germline loops: CDR1 SGHRS, CDR2 YFSETQ. Trimming cost V 2 bases and J 3 bases, with 2 bases left between them. The CDR3 region is CASSFKETQYF. The CDR3 coding sequence is TGCGCCAGCAGCTTTAAAGAGACCCAGTACTTC.

V is TRBV5-1 and J is TRBJ2-1, with 13 bases matching TRBD2. The CDR3 extends over 20 amino acids. Germline lookup yields CDR1 SGHRS and CDR2 YFSETQ. Trimming removed 0 bases from V and 1 base from J; junction bases left unmatched: 10. This CDR3 is CASSLGSGTSGVASYNEQFF. The CDR3, as DNA: TGCGCCAGCAGCTTGGGATCCGGGACTAGCGGGGTTGCTTCCTACAATGAGCAGTTCTTC.

The chain carries TRBV21-1 and TRBJ2-2; TRBD1, as called in the table, went unchecked against the DNA. TRBV21-1 is a recognized pseudogene. CDR3 length: 22 amino acids. The CDR3 loop is CASSKAPQQGDNVMSNTGELFF. The CDR3 bases are TGTGCCAGCAGCAAAGCACCACAACAGGGGGATAACGTAATGTCGAACACCGGGGAGCTGTTTTTT.

The chain carries TRBV2 and TRBJ2-2, with 15 bases aligning to TRBD2. The germline gives CDR1 SNHLY, CDR2 FYNNEI. The CDR3 extends over 18 amino acids. J gave up 7 bases and V 8 bases, and 14 bases lay outside the gene matches. The CDR3 DNA reads TGTGCCAGCCTAGACCGGTTTGGGACTAGCGGGAGGTTCGGGGAGCTGTTTTTT. Translated, it gives CASLDRFGTSGRFGELFF.

Only one count was recorded for this clone. This chain uses TRBV7-2 with TRBJ1-5, with D possibly TRBD1 on 6 matching bases. CDR1 is SGHTA and CDR2 is FQGNSA in the germline V gene. The CDR3 covers 13 residues. Trimming removed 3 bases from V and 4 bases from J, with 7 bases in between. As DNA, the CDR3 is TGTGCCAGCAGCTTTCAGGGGAATCAGCCCCAGCATTTT. Translated: CASSFQGNQPQHF.

The chain couples TRBV19 to TRBJ2-1; TRBD1 matches at 9 bases. The J segment lost 5 bases and the V segment lost 4 bases, leaving 9 bases of the junction unmatched. The CDR3 spans 16 residues. Germline-derived CDR1 and CDR2 are LNHDA and SQIVND (reference sequence). CDR3 region: CASSNLGQGLHNEQFF. The DNA of the CDR3 is TGTGCCAGTAGTAACCTCGGACAGGGGCTCCACAATGAGCAGTTCTTC.

The chain combines TRBV9 with TRBJ1-3; 8 nucleotides line up with TRBD1. V was pared by 4 bases and J by 8 bases, with 8 bases of the junction left unmatched. The germline gives CDR1 SGDLS, CDR2 YYNGEE. The length of the CDR3 is 14 residues. DNA for the CDR3: TGTGCCAGCAGCAAGGGACAGGTCTCGGACACCATATATTTT. Protein product: CASSKGQVSDTIYF.

This chain joins TRBV28 and TRBJ1-5; D is perhaps TRBD1 (5 bases). This CDR3 region has 19 residues. With 5 bases removed from V and 3 bases from J, the gap between germline ends came to 26 bases. Per germline, CDR1 MDHEN and CDR2 SYDVKM. CDR3 nucleotide sequence: TGTGCCAGCAGTCCCCGAAGGCGGGGACCTTCGTTTGTCAATCAGCCCCAGCATTTT. It is translated as CASSPRRRGPSFVNQPQHF.

The chain combines TRBV12-5 with TRBJ1-5; D remains ambiguous. The CDR3 is 13 residues long. Germline values: CDR1 LGHNT, CDR2 FRNRAP. The V end lost 3 bases, the J end lost 3 bases, and 6 bases lay between the germline ends. CDR3 sequence (DNA): TGTGCTAGTGGTTTCGGCCACAATCAGCCCCAGCATTTT. It is translated as CASGFGHNQPQHF.

The chain is built from TRBV30 and TRBJ1-1; D gene ambiguous. The CDR3 totals 12 residues. V dropped 0 bases and J dropped 4 bases, with 6 bases sitting between them. Germline CDR1 and CDR2: GTSNPN and SVGIG (reference sequence). In DNA form, the CDR3 reads TGTGCCTGGAGTGTATCGGGCACTGAAGCTTTCTTT. This encodes CAWSVSGTEAFF.

The chain links TRBV6-1 to TRBJ1-2; 9 positions match TRBD1. Unmatched junction bases numbered 7, after V lost 0 bases and J lost 8 bases. The germline CDR1 and CDR2 sequences are MNHNS and SASEGT. The CDR3 runs to 15 residues. The CDR3, as DNA: TGTGCCAGCAGTGAAGCCGGGACAGGGATTTACGGCTACACCTTC. Encoded protein: CASSEAGTGIYGYTF.

The V call is TRBV18, the J call TRBJ2-7; D may be TRBD1 or TRBD2 (5 bases each). The CDR3 loop spans 13 amino acids. V lost 6 bases and J lost 5, with 14 bases in between. Germline values: CDR1 KGHSH, CDR2 LQKENI. The CDR3 coding sequence is TGTGCCAGCTCCCCCGCAGGGCGGGACGAGCAGTACTTC. Its protein is CASSPAGRDEQYF.

This rearrangement joins TRBV28 to TRBJ1-3; no clear D gene. With 6 bases removed from V and 6 bases from J, the gap between germline ends came to 9 bases. The CDR3 runs 12 residues. Germline V gene sequence: CDR1 MDHEN, CDR2 SYDVKM. The CDR3 loop is CASSLAVNTIYF. CDR3 nucleotide sequence: TGTGCCAGCAGCTTAGCGGTAAACACCATATATTTT.

This sequence joins TRBV11-3 and TRBJ1-1; TRBD1 agrees at 7 bases. Losses at the gene ends were 4 bases for V and 1 base for J; bases not matched to a gene: 6. This CDR3 spans 15 amino acids. Germline CDR1 SGHNT, CDR2 YENEEA. The CDR3 DNA reads TGTGCCAGCAGCTCTCCGCGGACAGGGAACACTGAAGCTTTCTTT. Its translation is CASSSPRTGNTEAFF. Full variable domain (remainder filled in from reference TRBV11-3 and TRBJ1-1): EAGVVQSPRYKIIEKKQPVAFWCNPISGHNTLYWYLQNLGQGPELLIRYENEEAVDDSQLPKDRFSAERLKGVDSTLKIQPAELGDSAVYLCASSSPRTGNTEAFFGQGTRLTVV.

The gene calls are TRBV19 and TRBJ2-6, with D tentatively TRBD1 (5 bases). This CDR3 is built from 14 residues. Trimming shortened V by 6 bases and J by 0 bases, and 6 bases separated the two germline ends. Germline CDR1 and CDR2: LNHDA and SQIVND (reference sequence). CDR3 sequence (DNA): TGTGCCAGTAGAGACAGCTCTGGGGCCAACGTCCTGACTTTC. As protein: CASRDSSGANVLTF. Full variable domain (remainder filled in from reference TRBV19 and TRBJ2-6): DGGITQSPKYLFRKEGQNVTLSCEQNLNHDAMYWYRQDPGQGLRLIYYSQIVNDFQKGDIAEGYSVSREKKESFPLTVTSAQKNPTAFYLCASRDSSGANVLTFGAGSRLTVL.

V gene TRBV7-3 combines with J gene TRBJ2-1; 14 bases align to TRBD2. Germline V gene lookup returns CDR1 SGHTA and CDR2 FQGTGA. The CDR3 has 15 residues. The V segment lost 2 bases and the J segment 8 bases; nucleotides outside the gene matches: 2. CDR3 loop: CASSLGTSGSDEQFF. CDR3 DNA sequence: TGTGCCAGCAGCTTAGGGACTAGCGGGAGTGATGAGCAGTTCTTC.

This clone was seen more than once but under ten times. The V and J genes are TRBV2 and TRBJ2-2; 7 nucleotides match TRBD2. V trimming: 8 bases; J trimming: 4 bases; junction bases outside the gene matches: 7. Germline lookup yields CDR1 SNHLY and CDR2 FYNNEI. CDR3 size: 14 residues. In DNA form, the CDR3 reads TGTGCCAGCCACCAACTAGCGCCCACCGGGGAGCTGTTTTTT. Translating gives CASHQLAPTGELFF.

The gene calls are TRBV6-5 and TRBJ2-7; 7 nucleotides line up with TRBD1. This CDR3 has 15 residues. From germline, CDR1 is MNHEY and CDR2 SVGAGI. V gave up 8 bases and J gave up 0 bases; unmatched junction bases: 10. In nucleotides, the CDR3 is TGTGCCAGCGGATACATCGGGACAGTCTCCTACGAGCAGTACTTC. It specifies CASGYIGTVSYEQYF.

V gene TRBV5-1 combines with J gene TRBJ2-5; no definite D call. Germline V gene lookup returns CDR1 SGHRS and CDR2 YFSETQ. With 0 bases removed from V and 7 bases from J, the gap between germline ends came to 13 bases. CDR3 length: 14 amino acids. CDR3 protein: CASSLVGSSGTQYF. In DNA form, the CDR3 reads TGCGCCAGCAGCTTGGTGGGGTCCTCAGGGACCCAGTACTTC. Full variable domain (remainder filled in from reference TRBV5-1 and TRBJ2-5): KAGVTQTPRYLIKTRGQQVTLSCSPISGHRSVSWYQQTPGQGLQFLFEYFSETQRNKGNFPGRFSGRQFSNSRSEMNVSTLELGDSALYLCASSLVGSSGTQYFGPGTRLLVL.

In this sample, this clone turned up once. The genes are TRBV28 and TRBJ1-1, with 7 bases lining up with TRBD1. The CDR3 contains 15 residues. With 1 base clipped from V and 1 base from J, the junction kept 3 bases outside the gene matches. Germline V lookup: CDR1 MDHEN, CDR2 SYDVKM. The CDR3 region has the DNA TGTGCCAGCAGTTTATCGAGGACAGGGAACACTGAAGCTTTCTTT. Translating gives CASSLSRTGNTEAFF.

In its sample, this clone was seen once. This chain links TRBV7-3 with TRBJ2-2, with D hard to call. Germline assignment: CDR1 SGHTA and CDR2 FQGTGA. The length of the CDR3 is 14 residues. V was clipped by 2 bases and J by 1 base, with 5 bases between them. The CDR3 bases are TGTGCCAGCAGCTTACAAATGAACACCGGGGAGCTGTTTTTT. Its translation is CASSLQMNTGELFF.

This rearrangement joins TRBV28 to TRBJ1-1; D is ambiguous. Germline CDR1 MDHEN, CDR2 SYDVKM. The CDR3 spans 19 residues. V was clipped by 2 bases and J by 5 bases, with 27 bases between them. The CDR3 region has the DNA TGTGCCAGCAGTTTAGGGTTGACGGAAACTAAATATGTTGGGACTGAAGCTTTCTTT. It yields the protein CASSLGLTETKYVGTEAFF.

This chain uses TRBV27 with TRBJ1-3; D perhaps matches TRBD1 (5 bases). Trimming left V 2 bases short and J 5 bases short, with 19 bases between. Germline CDR1 MNHEY, CDR2 SMNVEV (reference sequence). The length of the CDR3 is 17 residues. DNA for the CDR3: TGTGCCAGCAGTTTAGGTCCCGGCAGGGAAGGGCGAAACACCATATATTTT. This sequence encodes CASSLGPGREGRNTIYF.

The CDR3 sequence is CASSVPGLPPGEQFF. CDR3 coding DNA: TGTGCCAGCAGTGTCCCGGGACTCCCCCCCGGAGAGCAGTTCTTC. The V gene is TRBV28, the J gene TRBJ2-1, with D perhaps TRBD2 (6 bases). Per the germline V gene, CDR1 is MDHEN and CDR2 is SYDVKM. V gave up 5 bases and J gave up 10 bases, with 21 bases separating them. The CDR3 runs to 15 residues.